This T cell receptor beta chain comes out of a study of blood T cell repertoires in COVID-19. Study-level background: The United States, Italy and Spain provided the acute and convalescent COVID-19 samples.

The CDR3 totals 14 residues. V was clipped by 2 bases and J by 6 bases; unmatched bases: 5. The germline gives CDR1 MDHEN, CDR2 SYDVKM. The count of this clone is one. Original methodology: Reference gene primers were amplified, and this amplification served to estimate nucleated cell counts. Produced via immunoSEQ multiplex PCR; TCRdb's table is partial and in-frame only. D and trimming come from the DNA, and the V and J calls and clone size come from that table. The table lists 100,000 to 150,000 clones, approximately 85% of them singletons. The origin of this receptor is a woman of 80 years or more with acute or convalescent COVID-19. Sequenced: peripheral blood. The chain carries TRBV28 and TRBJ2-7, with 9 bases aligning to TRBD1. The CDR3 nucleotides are TGTGCCAGCAGTTTAGGGACAGGGATCTTCGAGCAGTACGTC. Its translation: CASSLGTGIFEQYV.